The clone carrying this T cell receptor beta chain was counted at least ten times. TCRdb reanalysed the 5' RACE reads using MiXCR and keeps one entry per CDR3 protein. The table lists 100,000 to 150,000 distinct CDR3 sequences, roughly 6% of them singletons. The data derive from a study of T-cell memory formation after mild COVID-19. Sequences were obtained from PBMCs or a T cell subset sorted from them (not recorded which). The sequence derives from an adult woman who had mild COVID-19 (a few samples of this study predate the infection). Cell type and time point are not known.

CDR3: CASSAGTSGSTETQYF. The CDR3 DNA reads as TGCGCCAGCAGCGCCGGGACTAGCGGGAGTACGGAGACCCAGTACTTC. The chain carries TRBV5-1 and TRBJ2-5; 14 bases align to TRBD2. The CDR3 spans 16 residues. V was clipped by 4 bases and J by 5 bases; unmatched bases: 7. Looked up from germline, CDR1 is SGHRS and CDR2 is YFSETQ. The full variable domain, completed using reference TRBV5-1 and TRBJ2-5, is KAGVTQTPRYLIKTRGQQVTLSCSPISGHRSVSWYQQTPGQGLQFLFEYFSETQRNKGNFPGRFSGRQFSNSRSEMNVSTLELGDSALYLCASSAGTSGSTETQYFGPGTRLLVL.